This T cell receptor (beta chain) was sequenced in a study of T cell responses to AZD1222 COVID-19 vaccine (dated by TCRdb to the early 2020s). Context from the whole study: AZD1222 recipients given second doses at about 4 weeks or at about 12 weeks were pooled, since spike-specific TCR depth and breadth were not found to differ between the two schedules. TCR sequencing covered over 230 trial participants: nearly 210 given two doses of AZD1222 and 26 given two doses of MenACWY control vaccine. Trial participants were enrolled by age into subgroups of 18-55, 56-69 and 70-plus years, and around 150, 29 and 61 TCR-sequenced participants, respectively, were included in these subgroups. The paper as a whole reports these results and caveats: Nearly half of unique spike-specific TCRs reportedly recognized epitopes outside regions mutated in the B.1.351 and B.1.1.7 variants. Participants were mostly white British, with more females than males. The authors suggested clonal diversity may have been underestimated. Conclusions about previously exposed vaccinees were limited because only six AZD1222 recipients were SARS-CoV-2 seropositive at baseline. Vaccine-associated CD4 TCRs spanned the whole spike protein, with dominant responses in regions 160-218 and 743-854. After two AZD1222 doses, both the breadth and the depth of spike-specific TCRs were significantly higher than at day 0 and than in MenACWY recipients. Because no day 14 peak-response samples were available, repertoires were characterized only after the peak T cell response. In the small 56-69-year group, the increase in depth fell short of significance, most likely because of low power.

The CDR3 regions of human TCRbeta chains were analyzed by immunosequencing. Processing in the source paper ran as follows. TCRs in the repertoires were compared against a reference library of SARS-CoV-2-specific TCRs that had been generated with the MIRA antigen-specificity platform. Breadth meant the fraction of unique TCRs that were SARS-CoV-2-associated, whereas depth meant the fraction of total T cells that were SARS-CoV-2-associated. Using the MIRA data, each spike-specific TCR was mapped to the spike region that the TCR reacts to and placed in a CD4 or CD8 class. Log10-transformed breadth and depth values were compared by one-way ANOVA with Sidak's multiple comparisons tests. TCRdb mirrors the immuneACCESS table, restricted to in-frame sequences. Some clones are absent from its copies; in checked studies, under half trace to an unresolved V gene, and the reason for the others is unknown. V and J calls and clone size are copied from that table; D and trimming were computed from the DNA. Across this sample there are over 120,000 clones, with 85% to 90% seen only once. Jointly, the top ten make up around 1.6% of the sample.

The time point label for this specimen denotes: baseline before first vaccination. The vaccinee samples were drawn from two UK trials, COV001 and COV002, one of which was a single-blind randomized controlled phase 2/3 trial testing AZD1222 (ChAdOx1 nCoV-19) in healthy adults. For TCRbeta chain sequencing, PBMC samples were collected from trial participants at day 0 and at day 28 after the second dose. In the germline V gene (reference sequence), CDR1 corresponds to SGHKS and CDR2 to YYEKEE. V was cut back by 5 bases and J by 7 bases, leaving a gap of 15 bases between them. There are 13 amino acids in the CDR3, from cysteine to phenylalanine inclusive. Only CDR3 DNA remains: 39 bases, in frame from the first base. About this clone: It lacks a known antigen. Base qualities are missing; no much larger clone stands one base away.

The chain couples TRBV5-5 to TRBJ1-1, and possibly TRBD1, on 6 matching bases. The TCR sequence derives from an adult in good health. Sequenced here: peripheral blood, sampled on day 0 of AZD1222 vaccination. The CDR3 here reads CASRGTTRSEAFF. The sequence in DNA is TGTGCCAGCAGAGGGACAACGAGGAGTGAAGCTTTCTTT.